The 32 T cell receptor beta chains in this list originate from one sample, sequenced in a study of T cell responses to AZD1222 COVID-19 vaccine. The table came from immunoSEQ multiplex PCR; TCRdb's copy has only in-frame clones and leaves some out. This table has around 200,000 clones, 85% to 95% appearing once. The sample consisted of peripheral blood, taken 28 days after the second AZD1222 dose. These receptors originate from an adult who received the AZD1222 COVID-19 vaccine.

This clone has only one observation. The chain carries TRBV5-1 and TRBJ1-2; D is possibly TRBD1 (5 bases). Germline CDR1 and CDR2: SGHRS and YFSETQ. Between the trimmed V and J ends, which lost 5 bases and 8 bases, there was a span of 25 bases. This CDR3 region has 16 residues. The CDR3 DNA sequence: TGCGCCAGCAGGTCCACACCGACCGGGACGGCTTTGGGCTACACCTTC. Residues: CASRSTPTGTALGYTF.

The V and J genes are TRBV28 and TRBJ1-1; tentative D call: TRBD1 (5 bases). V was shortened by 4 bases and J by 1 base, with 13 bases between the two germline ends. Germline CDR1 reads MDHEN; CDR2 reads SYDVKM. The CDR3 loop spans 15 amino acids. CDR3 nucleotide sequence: TGTGCCAGCAGTTCCTCCGGGGGAGGGAACACTGAAGCTTTCTTT. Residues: CASSSSGGGNTEAFF. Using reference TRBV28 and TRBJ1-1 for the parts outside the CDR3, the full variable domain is DVKVTQSSRYLVKRTGEKVFLECVQDMDHENMFWYRQDPGLGLRLIYFSYDVKMKEKGDIPEGYSVSREKKERFSLILESASTNQTSMYLCASSSSGGGNTEAFFGQGTRLTVV.

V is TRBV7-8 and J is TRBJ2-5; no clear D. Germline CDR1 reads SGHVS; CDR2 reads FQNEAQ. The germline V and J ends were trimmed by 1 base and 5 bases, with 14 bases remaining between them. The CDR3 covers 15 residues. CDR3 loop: CASSLVSRPTETQYF. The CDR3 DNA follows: TGTGCCAGCAGCTTAGTATCGAGGCCCACGGAGACCCAGTACTTC.

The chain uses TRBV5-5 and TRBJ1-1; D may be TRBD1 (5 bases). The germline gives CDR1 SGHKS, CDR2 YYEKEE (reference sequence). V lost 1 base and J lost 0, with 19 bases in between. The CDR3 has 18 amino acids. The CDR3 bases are TGTGCCAGCAGCTTGTATACCCTGGGACGGGGGATGAACACTGAAGCTTTCTTT. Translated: CASSLYTLGRGMNTEAFF.

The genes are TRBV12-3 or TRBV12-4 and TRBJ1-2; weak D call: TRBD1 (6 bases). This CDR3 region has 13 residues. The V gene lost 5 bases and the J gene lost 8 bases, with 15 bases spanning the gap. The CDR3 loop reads CASSLQGRRGYTF. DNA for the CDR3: TGTGCCAGCAGTCTACAGGGACGGCGCGGCTACACCTTC.

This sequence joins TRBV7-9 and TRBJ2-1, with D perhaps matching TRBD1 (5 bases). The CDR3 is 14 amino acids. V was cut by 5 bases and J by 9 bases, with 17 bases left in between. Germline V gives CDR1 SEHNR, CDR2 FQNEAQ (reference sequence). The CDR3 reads CASSPQGFLGEQFF. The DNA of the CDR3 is TGTGCCAGCAGCCCTCAGGGATTTCTGGGTGAGCAGTTCTTC.

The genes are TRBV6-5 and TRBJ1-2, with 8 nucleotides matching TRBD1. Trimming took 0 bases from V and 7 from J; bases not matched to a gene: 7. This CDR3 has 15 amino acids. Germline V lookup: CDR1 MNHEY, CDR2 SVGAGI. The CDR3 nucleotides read TGTGCCAGCAGTTACTCGGCCAGGGGGCGGATTGGCTACACCTTC. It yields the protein CASSYSARGRIGYTF.

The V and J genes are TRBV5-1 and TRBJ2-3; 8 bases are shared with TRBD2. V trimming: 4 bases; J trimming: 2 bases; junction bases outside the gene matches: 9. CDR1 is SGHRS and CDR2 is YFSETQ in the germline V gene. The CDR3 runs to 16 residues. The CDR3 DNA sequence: TGCGCCAGCAGCCCGGCGGTTAGCGGGGTCACAGATACGCAGTATTTT. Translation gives CASSPAVSGVTDTQYF.

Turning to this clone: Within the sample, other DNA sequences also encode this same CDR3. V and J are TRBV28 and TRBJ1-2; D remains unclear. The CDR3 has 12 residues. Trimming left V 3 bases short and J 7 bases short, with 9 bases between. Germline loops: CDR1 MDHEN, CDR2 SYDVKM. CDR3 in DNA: TGTGCCAGCAGTTTGGAGGGAAGTGGCTACACCTTC. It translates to CASSLEGSGYTF.

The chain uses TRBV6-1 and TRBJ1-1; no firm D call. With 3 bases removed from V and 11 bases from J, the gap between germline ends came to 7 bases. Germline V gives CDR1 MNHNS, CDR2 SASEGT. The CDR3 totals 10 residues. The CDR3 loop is CASSDIGAFF. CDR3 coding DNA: TGTGCCAGCAGTGACATTGGGGCTTTCTTT.

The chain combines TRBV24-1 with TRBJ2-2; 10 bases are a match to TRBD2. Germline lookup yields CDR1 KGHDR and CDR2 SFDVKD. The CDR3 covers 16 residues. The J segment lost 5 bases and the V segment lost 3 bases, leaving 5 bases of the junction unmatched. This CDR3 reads CATSDTRLAGTGELFF. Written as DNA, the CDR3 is TGTGCCACCAGTGATACGCGACTAGCGGGTACCGGGGAGCTGTTTTTT.

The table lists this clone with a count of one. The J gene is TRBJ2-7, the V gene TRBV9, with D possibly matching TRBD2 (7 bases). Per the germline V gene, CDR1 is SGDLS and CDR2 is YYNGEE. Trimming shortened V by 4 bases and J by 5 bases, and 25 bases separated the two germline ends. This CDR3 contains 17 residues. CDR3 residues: CASSSGSLGARGNEQYF. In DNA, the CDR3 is TGTGCCAGCAGCTCCGGAAGTTTGGGGGCGCGGGGGAACGAGCAGTACTTC.

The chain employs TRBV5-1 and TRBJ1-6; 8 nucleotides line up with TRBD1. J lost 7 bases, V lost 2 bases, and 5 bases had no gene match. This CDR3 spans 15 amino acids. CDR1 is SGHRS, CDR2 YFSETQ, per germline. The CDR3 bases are TGCGCCAGCAGCTTCGCCAGGGGGCCGAATTCACCCCTCCACTTT. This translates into CASSFARGPNSPLHF.

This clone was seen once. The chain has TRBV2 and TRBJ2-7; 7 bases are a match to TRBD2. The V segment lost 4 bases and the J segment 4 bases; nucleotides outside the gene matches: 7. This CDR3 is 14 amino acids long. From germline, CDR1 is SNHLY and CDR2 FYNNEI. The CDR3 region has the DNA TGTGCCAGCAGTGGGGAGGGTCTCCGATACGAGCAGTACTTC. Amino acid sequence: CASSGEGLRYEQYF.

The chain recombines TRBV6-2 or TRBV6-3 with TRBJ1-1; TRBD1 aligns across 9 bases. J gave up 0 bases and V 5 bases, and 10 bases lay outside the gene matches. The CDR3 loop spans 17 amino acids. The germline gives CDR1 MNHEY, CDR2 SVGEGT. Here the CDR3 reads CASSPPGQGLLNTEAFF. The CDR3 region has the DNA TGTGCCAGCAGTCCACCGGGACAGGGCCTTCTGAACACTGAAGCTTTCTTT.

CDR3 protein: CASGRLWRGAVFEQYF. The CDR3 DNA reads as TGTGCCAGCGGTCGACTGTGGCGGGGGGCCGTATTCGAGCAGTACTTC. The rearrangement uses TRBV3-1 (or the pseudogene TRBV3-2) and TRBJ2-7; 8 bases map to TRBD2. The CDR3 covers 16 residues. Germline values: CDR1 LGHDT, CDR2 YNNKEL (reference sequence). J gave up 6 bases and V 8 bases, and 18 bases lay outside the gene matches.

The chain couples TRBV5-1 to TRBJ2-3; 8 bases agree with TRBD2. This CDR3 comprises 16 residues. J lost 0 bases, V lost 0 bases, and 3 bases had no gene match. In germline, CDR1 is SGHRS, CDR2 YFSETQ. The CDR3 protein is CASSLAASGSTDTQYF. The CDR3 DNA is TGCGCCAGCAGCTTGGCGGCTAGCGGGAGCACAGATACGCAGTATTTT.

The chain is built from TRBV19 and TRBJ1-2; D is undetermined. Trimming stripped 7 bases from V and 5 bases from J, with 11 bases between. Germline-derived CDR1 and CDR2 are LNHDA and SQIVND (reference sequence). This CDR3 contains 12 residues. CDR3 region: CASTGIEYGYTF. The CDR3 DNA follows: TGTGCCAGTACTGGGATTGAGTATGGCTACACCTTC.

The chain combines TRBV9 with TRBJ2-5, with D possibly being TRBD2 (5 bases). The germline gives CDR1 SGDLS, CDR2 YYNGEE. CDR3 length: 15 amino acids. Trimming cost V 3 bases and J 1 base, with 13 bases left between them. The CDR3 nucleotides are TGTGCCAGCAGCGCCGAGGGAGTAGCCCAAGAGACCCAGTACTTC. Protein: CASSAEGVAQETQYF.

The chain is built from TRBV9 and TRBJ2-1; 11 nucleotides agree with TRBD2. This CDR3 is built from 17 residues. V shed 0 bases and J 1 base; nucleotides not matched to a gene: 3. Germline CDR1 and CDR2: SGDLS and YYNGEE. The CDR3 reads CASSVGLAGGSYNEQFF. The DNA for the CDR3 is TGTGCCAGCAGCGTAGGGCTAGCGGGAGGATCCTACAATGAGCAGTTCTTC. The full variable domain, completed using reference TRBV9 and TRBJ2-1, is DSGVTQTPKHLITATGQRVTLRCSPRSGDLSVYWYQQSLDQGLQFLIQYYNGEERAKGNILERFSAQQFPDLHSELNLSSLELGDSALYFCASSVGLAGGSYNEQFFGPGTRLTVL.

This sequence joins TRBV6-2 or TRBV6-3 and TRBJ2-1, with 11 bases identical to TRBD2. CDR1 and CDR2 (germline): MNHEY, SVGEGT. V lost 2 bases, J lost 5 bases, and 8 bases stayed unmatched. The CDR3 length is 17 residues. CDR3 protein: CASSYQFYSGRDNEQFF. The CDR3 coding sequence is TGTGCCAGCAGTTACCAATTCTATAGCGGGAGGGACAATGAGCAGTTCTTC.

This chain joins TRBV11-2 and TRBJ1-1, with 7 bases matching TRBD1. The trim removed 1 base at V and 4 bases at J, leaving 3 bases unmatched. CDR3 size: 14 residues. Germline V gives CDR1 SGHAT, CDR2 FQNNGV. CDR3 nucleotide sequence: TGTGCCAGCAGCTTAGGACAGGGCCTCACTGAAGCTTTCTTT. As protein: CASSLGQGLTEAFF.

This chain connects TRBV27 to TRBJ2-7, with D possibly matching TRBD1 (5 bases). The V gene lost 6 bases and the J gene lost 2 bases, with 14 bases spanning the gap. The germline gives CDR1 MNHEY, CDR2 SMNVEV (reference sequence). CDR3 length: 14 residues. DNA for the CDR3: TGTGCCAGCAGCCGGTATACAGGACCCTACGAGCAGTACTTC. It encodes CASSRYTGPYEQYF.

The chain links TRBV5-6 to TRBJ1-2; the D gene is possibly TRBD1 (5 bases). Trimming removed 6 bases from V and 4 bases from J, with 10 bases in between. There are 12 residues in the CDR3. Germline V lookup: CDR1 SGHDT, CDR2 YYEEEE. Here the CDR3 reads CASNQGFYGYTF. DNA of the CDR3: TGTGCCAGCAACCAGGGCTTCTATGGCTACACCTTC.

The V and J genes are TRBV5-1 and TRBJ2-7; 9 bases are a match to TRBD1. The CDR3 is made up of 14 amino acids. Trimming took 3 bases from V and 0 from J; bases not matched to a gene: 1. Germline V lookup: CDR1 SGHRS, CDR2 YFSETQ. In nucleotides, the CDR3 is TGCGCCAGCAGCTGGGACAGGGCCTCCTACGAGCAGTACTTC. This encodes CASSWDRASYEQYF.

CDR3 sequence (DNA): TGTGCCAGCAGCCGGGACCCCGAGGACACTGAAGCTTTCTTT. As protein: CASSRDPEDTEAFF. The genes are TRBV11-3 and TRBJ1-1, with D perhaps TRBD1 (5 bases). The CDR3 length is 14 residues. Germline CDR1 and CDR2: SGHNT and YENEEA. Trimming shortened V by 5 bases and J by 3 bases, and 13 bases separated the two germline ends.

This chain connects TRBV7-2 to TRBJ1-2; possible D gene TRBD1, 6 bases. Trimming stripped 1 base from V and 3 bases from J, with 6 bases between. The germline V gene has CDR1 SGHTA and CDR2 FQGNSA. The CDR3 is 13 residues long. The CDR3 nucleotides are TGTGCCAGCAGCTTAGGGACAGACTATGGCTACACCTTC. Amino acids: CASSLGTDYGYTF.

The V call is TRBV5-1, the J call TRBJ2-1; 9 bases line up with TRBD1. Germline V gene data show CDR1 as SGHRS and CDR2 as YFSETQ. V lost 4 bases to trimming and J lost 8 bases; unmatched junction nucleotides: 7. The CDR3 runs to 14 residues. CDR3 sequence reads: CASSLGTGRDEQFF. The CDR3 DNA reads TGCGCCAGCAGCCTCGGGACAGGGCGGGATGAGCAGTTCTTC.

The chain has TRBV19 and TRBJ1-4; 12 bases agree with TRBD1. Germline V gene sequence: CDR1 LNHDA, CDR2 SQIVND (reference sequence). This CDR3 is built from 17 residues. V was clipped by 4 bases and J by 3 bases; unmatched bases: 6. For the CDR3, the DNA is TGTGCCAGTAGTACCCCGGGACAGGGGGCCTCTAATGAAAAACTGTTTTTT. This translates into CASSTPGQGASNEKLFF.

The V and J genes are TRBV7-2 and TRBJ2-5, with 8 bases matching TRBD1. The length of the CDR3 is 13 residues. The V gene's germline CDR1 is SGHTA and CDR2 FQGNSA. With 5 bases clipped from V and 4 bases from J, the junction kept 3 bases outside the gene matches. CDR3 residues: CASSRGTGETQYF. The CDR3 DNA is TGTGCCAGCAGCCGAGGGACAGGAGAGACCCAGTACTTC.

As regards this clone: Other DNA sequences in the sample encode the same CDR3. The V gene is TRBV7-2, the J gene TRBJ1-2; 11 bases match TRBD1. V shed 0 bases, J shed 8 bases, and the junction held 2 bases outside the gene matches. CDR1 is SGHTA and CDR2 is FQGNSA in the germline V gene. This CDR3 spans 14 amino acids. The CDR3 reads CASSLARTGGGYTF. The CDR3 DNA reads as TGTGCCAGCAGCTTAGCCCGGACAGGGGGCGGCTACACCTTC.

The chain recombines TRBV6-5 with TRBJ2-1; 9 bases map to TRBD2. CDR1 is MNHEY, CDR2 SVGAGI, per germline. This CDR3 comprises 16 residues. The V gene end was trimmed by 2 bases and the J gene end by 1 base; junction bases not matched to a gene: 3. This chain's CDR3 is CASSYRLAGSYNEQFF. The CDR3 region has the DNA TGTGCCAGCAGTTACCGGCTAGCGGGATCCTACAATGAGCAGTTCTTC.